These T cell receptor beta chains were read from a single sample in a study of T cells in Graves' hyperthyroidism and ophthalmopathy. MiXCR, run by TCRdb on the multiplex PCR reads, gives a single entry per CDR3 protein. The table has 700,000 or so distinct CDR3 sequences, 15% to 20% seen once; the top ten hold under 10%. The specimen sequenced was blood. These receptors all come from a man younger than 35 with Graves' hyperthyroidism. The CDR3 runs from the conserved cysteine through the conserved F or W. Fields, in order: clone size, J gene, V gene, D gene, CDR3 DNA, CDR3 protein. A D gene is named only where the DNA matches it firmly. For some rows the clone size is stated as once, few or many, or as a class when expanded; others skip it.

abundance: -; j_gene: TRBJ2-1; v_gene: TRBV20-1; d_gene: -; CDR3nt: TGCAGTGCTGCCCCGGTTCGCTTTAGGGATGAGCAGTTCTTC; CDR3aa: CSAAPVRFRDEQFF
abundance: many; j_gene: TRBJ2-5; v_gene: TRBV28; d_gene: -; CDR3nt: TGTGCCAGCAGTTTATTGCCGGGAGCAGAGACCCAGTACTTC; CDR3aa: CASSLLPGAETQYF
abundance: many; j_gene: TRBJ2-3; v_gene: TRBV20-1; d_gene: TRBD1; CDR3nt: TGCAGTGCTCGTTCAGGGGGCGGAAGAGATACGCAGTATTTT; CDR3aa: CSARSGGGRDTQYF
abundance: few; j_gene: TRBJ1-3; v_gene: TRBV18; d_gene: TRBD1; CDR3nt: TGTGCCAGCTCAAAGATCCGGGACAGGGTGTATGGAAACACCATATATTTT; CDR3aa: CASSKIRDRVYGNTIYF
abundance: few; j_gene: TRBJ2-3; v_gene: TRBV7-9; d_gene: -; CDR3nt: TGTGCCAGCAGCTTATATACGGGACCCAGCACAGATACGCAGTATTTT; CDR3aa: CASSLYTGPSTDTQYF
abundance: many; j_gene: TRBJ2-5; v_gene: TRBV7-3; d_gene: TRBD1; CDR3nt: TGTGCCAGCAGCTTAGGGTATCACGGACAGGGGTCGCGGGAGACCCAGTACTTC; CDR3aa: CASSLGYHGQGSRETQYF
abundance: -; j_gene: TRBJ2-1; v_gene: TRBV5-8; d_gene: TRBD1; CDR3nt: TGTGCCAGCAGCAAAGGGACAGCTCGTATATACAATGAGCAGTTCTTC; CDR3aa: CASSKGTARIYNEQFF
abundance: few; j_gene: TRBJ2-7; v_gene: TRBV18; d_gene: TRBD1; CDR3nt: TGTGCCAGCTTAGGACAGGTCTACGAGCAGTACTTC; CDR3aa: CASLGQVYEQYF
abundance: -; j_gene: TRBJ1-5; v_gene: TRBV6-2/TRBV6-3; d_gene: -; CDR3nt: TGTGCCAGCAGTTACTCGCCAGGGTTTGACAATCAGCCCCAGCATTTT; CDR3aa: CASSYSPGFDNQPQHF
abundance: many; j_gene: TRBJ1-4; v_gene: TRBV10-3; d_gene: TRBD1; CDR3nt: TGTGCCATCAGCGACAGGGATACCGCAACTAATGAAAAACTGTTTTTT; CDR3aa: CAISDRDTATNEKLFF
abundance: few; j_gene: TRBJ1-1; v_gene: TRBV7-3; d_gene: -; CDR3nt: TGTGCCAGCAGCCCCTATGTCCCTGAAGCTTTCTTT; CDR3aa: CASSPYVPEAFF
abundance: many; j_gene: TRBJ1-6; v_gene: TRBV5-1; d_gene: TRBD1; CDR3nt: TGCGCCAGCAGCCCGACAGGGGGGAATTCACCCCTCCACTTT; CDR3aa: CASSPTGGNSPLHF
abundance: -; j_gene: TRBJ2-6; v_gene: TRBV7-6; d_gene: -; CDR3nt: TGTGCCAGCAGCTTAATGGGGGGGGCCAACGTCCTGACTTTC; CDR3aa: CASSLMGGANVLTF
abundance: few; j_gene: TRBJ2-3; v_gene: TRBV6-1; d_gene: TRBD2; CDR3nt: TGTGCCACCGCCGAAGCGGGAGTGCAGGCAGATACGCAGTATTTT; CDR3aa: CATAEAGVQADTQYF
abundance: -; j_gene: TRBJ1-5; v_gene: TRBV19; d_gene: -; CDR3nt: TGTGCCAGTAATAGACAGGCCACCAATCAGCCCCAGCATTTT; CDR3aa: CASNRQATNQPQHF
abundance: few; j_gene: TRBJ2-1; v_gene: TRBV5-4; d_gene: -; CDR3nt: TGTGCCAGCAGCGGAAGGCCTCCAGGGAATGAGCAGTTCTTC; CDR3aa: CASSGRPPGNEQFF
abundance: many; j_gene: TRBJ1-1; v_gene: TRBV28; d_gene: -; CDR3nt: TGTGCCAGCAGTTTATTGGGGGACTTCGGCAACACTGAAGCTTTCTTT; CDR3aa: CASSLLGDFGNTEAFF
abundance: -; j_gene: TRBJ2-1; v_gene: TRBV28; d_gene: TRBD2; CDR3nt: TGTGCCAGCAGTCCTACCGGGACTACGAGTAAGAATGAGCAGTTCTTC; CDR3aa: CASSPTGTTSKNEQFF
abundance: -; j_gene: TRBJ2-1; v_gene: TRBV25-1; d_gene: -; CDR3nt: TGTGCCAGCAGCATCCACGCGGGATTCGTCAATGAGCAGTTCTTC; CDR3aa: CASSIHAGFVNEQFF
abundance: -; j_gene: TRBJ2-2; v_gene: TRBV5-6; d_gene: -; CDR3nt: TGTGCCAGCAGCTTGGCCGTGGGGCTGTCCGGGGAGCTGTTTTTT; CDR3aa: CASSLAVGLSGELFF
abundance: many; j_gene: TRBJ2-5; v_gene: TRBV6-2/TRBV6-3; d_gene: TRBD1; CDR3nt: TGTGCCAGCAGAAATCGACAGGGGTTACTACAAGAGACCCAGTACTTC; CDR3aa: CASRNRQGLLQETQYF
abundance: -; j_gene: TRBJ2-5; v_gene: TRBV12-3/TRBV12-4; d_gene: -; CDR3nt: TGTGCCAGCAGTAGGGTCCGCCGGTCAACCCAGTACTTC; CDR3aa: CASSRVRRSTQYF
abundance: -; j_gene: TRBJ1-1; v_gene: TRBV5-1; d_gene: -; CDR3nt: TGCGCCAGCAGCTTGTTTTCGAGCAGGGACGGAACTTTCTTT; CDR3aa: CASSLFSSRDGTFF
abundance: -; j_gene: TRBJ2-7; v_gene: TRBV5-1; d_gene: -; CDR3nt: TGCGCCAGCGCCCTGACAGTTTCCTACGAGCAGTACTTC; CDR3aa: CASALTVSYEQYF
abundance: -; j_gene: TRBJ1-3; v_gene: TRBV9; d_gene: -; CDR3nt: TGTGCCAGCAGCGTAGAGGGGATAACAGGAAACACCATATATTTT; CDR3aa: CASSVEGITGNTIYF
abundance: many; j_gene: TRBJ1-1; v_gene: TRBV12-3/TRBV12-4; d_gene: TRBD1; CDR3nt: TGTGCCAGCAGCGACAGGGGGATGGACACTGAAGCTTTCTTT; CDR3aa: CASSDRGMDTEAFF
abundance: -; j_gene: TRBJ2-2; v_gene: TRBV2; d_gene: -; CDR3nt: TGTGCCAGCAGCTATAACCCAGGGGCCGGGCCCGGGGAGCTGTTTTTT; CDR3aa: CASSYNPGAGPGELFF
abundance: few; j_gene: TRBJ2-7; v_gene: TRBV20-1; d_gene: TRBD2; CDR3nt: TGCAGTGCAGCGCGGGAGGGGGACTACGAGCAGTACTTC; CDR3aa: CSAAREGDYEQYF
abundance: many; j_gene: TRBJ2-4; v_gene: TRBV20-1; d_gene: -; CDR3nt: TGCAGTGCTAGATTTGCGGATAAAAACATTCAGTACTTC; CDR3aa: CSARFADKNIQYF
abundance: -; j_gene: TRBJ2-3; v_gene: TRBV6-5; d_gene: -; CDR3nt: TGTGCCAGCAGTCCCAGGGGGGCCCCTGGGGATACGCAGTATTTT; CDR3aa: CASSPRGAPGDTQYF
abundance: many; j_gene: TRBJ2-1; v_gene: TRBV28; d_gene: TRBD2; CDR3nt: TGTGCCAGCAGTCGAACCCTAGCGGGAGCTTACAATGAGCAGTTCTTC; CDR3aa: CASSRTLAGAYNEQFF
abundance: few; j_gene: TRBJ2-1; v_gene: TRBV5-1; d_gene: TRBD2; CDR3nt: TGCGCCAGCAGCCCCCAGACTAGCGGGAGGGCGGGGTACAATGAGCAGTTCTTC; CDR3aa: CASSPQTSGRAGYNEQFF
abundance: many; j_gene: TRBJ2-7; v_gene: TRBV24-1; d_gene: -; CDR3nt: TGTGCCACCAGTGGTACTGGCGAGCAGTACTTC; CDR3aa: CATSGTGEQYF
abundance: many; j_gene: TRBJ2-1; v_gene: TRBV28; d_gene: TRBD2; CDR3nt: TGTGCCAGCAGTTTTGGGGTCGCGGGAGGGCGGTACAATGAGCAGTTCTTC; CDR3aa: CASSFGVAGGRYNEQFF
abundance: -; j_gene: TRBJ2-3; v_gene: TRBV4-1; d_gene: -; CDR3nt: TGCGCCAGCAGCCGTAGTCCGGGGGGCGCAGGTACGCAGTATTTT; CDR3aa: CASSRSPGGAGTQYF
abundance: many; j_gene: TRBJ2-7; v_gene: TRBV24-1; d_gene: -; CDR3nt: TGTGCCACCAGTGATTCTCGGGACGGGTACTACGAGCAGTACTTC; CDR3aa: CATSDSRDGYYEQYF
abundance: many; j_gene: TRBJ2-1; v_gene: TRBV28; d_gene: TRBD2; CDR3nt: TGTGCCAGCAGTTTTTTGACTAGCGGGAGCGGAGGCCACAATGAGCAGTTCTTC; CDR3aa: CASSFLTSGSGGHNEQFF
abundance: -; j_gene: TRBJ2-1; v_gene: TRBV28; d_gene: TRBD2; CDR3nt: TGTGCCACCGACATCGGGGGGAATGAGCAGTTCTTC; CDR3aa: CATDIGGNEQFF
abundance: many; j_gene: TRBJ2-1; v_gene: TRBV20-1; d_gene: -; CDR3nt: TGCAGTGCCAAGGCGGACTTCCTCAATGAGCAGTTCTTC; CDR3aa: CSAKADFLNEQFF
abundance: once; j_gene: TRBJ2-2; v_gene: TRBV4-1; d_gene: TRBD2; CDR3nt: TGCGCCAGCAGCCCCCCCGGGACTAGCACCGGGGAGCTGTTTTTT; CDR3aa: CASSPPGTSTGELFF
abundance: few; j_gene: TRBJ1-2; v_gene: TRBV5-1; d_gene: TRBD1; CDR3nt: TGCGCCAGCAGCTTACCGGGACAGGGGGGACCTGGGGGCTACACCTTC; CDR3aa: CASSLPGQGGPGGYTF
abundance: many; j_gene: TRBJ2-5; v_gene: TRBV28; d_gene: -; CDR3nt: TGTGCCAGCAGTCAGGGGTTGGAGACCCAGTACTTC; CDR3aa: CASSQGLETQYF
abundance: -; j_gene: TRBJ2-5; v_gene: TRBV4-3; d_gene: -; CDR3nt: TGCGCCAGCAGCCAAGATCGGACATACCAAGAGACCCAGTACTTC; CDR3aa: CASSQDRTYQETQYF
abundance: few; j_gene: TRBJ1-5; v_gene: TRBV12-3/TRBV12-4; d_gene: -; CDR3nt: TGTGCCAGCAGTTTAAGGACAGATCAGCCCCAGCATTTT; CDR3aa: CASSLRTDQPQHF
abundance: few; j_gene: TRBJ2-7; v_gene: TRBV28; d_gene: -; CDR3nt: TGTGCCAGCAGTTCCGCCCCTCCCCGGGATTCCTACGAGCAGTACTTC; CDR3aa: CASSSAPPRDSYEQYF
abundance: few; j_gene: TRBJ2-2; v_gene: TRBV19; d_gene: -; CDR3nt: TGTGCCAGTAGGGGAGAGAACACCGGGGAGCTGTTTTTT; CDR3aa: CASRGENTGELFF
abundance: few; j_gene: TRBJ1-2; v_gene: TRBV9; d_gene: -; CDR3nt: TGTGCCAGCAGCTCGGACGGTTTGAGCGCGAACTATGGCTACACCTTC; CDR3aa: CASSSDGLSANYGYTF
abundance: -; j_gene: TRBJ2-7; v_gene: TRBV2; d_gene: TRBD2; CDR3nt: TGTGCCAGCAGTGAGCGGGAGAGGTTCTACGAGCAGTACTTC; CDR3aa: CASSERERFYEQYF
abundance: few; j_gene: TRBJ2-7; v_gene: TRBV6-2/TRBV6-3; d_gene: -; CDR3nt: TGTGCCAGCAGTTTACTAGGGACCGAGCAGTACTTC; CDR3aa: CASSLLGTEQYF
abundance: many; j_gene: TRBJ1-2; v_gene: TRBV27; d_gene: TRBD1; CDR3nt: TGTGCCAGCAGTTTATATCCGGGACAGGGCTCGCTCTATGGCTACACCTTC; CDR3aa: CASSLYPGQGSLYGYTF
abundance: -; j_gene: TRBJ2-4; v_gene: TRBV7-2; d_gene: TRBD1; CDR3nt: TGTGCCAGCAGCTCACCGGACAGGATTGACATTCAGTACTTC; CDR3aa: CASSSPDRIDIQYF
abundance: -; j_gene: TRBJ1-1; v_gene: TRBV9; d_gene: -; CDR3nt: TGTGCCAGCAGCAATGGACGGTTGAACACTGAAGCTTTCTTT; CDR3aa: CASSNGRLNTEAFF